This T cell receptor (beta chain) was profiled in a study of cytotoxic CD8 clonotypes in ibrutinib-treated CLL. Study context: Response samples came after a median roughly 11 months of treatment, range 6 to 36.

Measured with immunoSEQ multiplex PCR; TCRdb has only the in-frame clones, and not every one. The data hold about 300,000 clones, with approximately 76% observed a single time. The CDR3 sequence is 14 residues long. V lost 6 bases to trimming and J lost 3 bases, with 15 bases between them. Germline V gene sequence: CDR1 MDHEN, CDR2 SYDVKM. The starting material was PBMCs, obtained at disease progression, from a patient treated with ibrutinib. This chain joins TRBV28 and TRBJ2-7; D is unclear. The sequence derives from a human donor with chronic lymphocytic leukemia. The CDR3 sequence: CASSLSLGFYEQYF. CDR3 DNA sequence: TGTGCCAGCAGCCTATCCCTAGGGTTCTACGAGCAGTACTTC.